The present TCR beta chain was sequenced within a study of cytomegalovirus exposure and HLA in healthy donors (dated by TCRdb to the late 2010s). Describing the broader study: In an earlier analysis of approximately 500 of the donors, 276 Gb of sequence data and 95 million to 130 million unique TCR beta sequences from about 179 million T cells were reported. Every discovery cohort repertoire had been produced on one sequencing platform. The number of donors typed differed by locus, with 629-630 for A, B, C, DRB1 and DQB1, more than 500 for DQA1, under 610 for DPA1, and 472 for DPB1. Rather than drawing on any new phenotypic data, the later analysis identified candidate immune exposures from TCR beta sequences and the way those sequences occurred across donors. A later genetic analysis took genome-wide SNP genotypes for 398 of the 666 donors and used that subset as a discovery cohort. HLA typing included class I and class II loci at four-digit resolution. An early release covering just under 650 HLA-typed donors comprised 300 to 350 gigabases of sequencing data and tens of millions of unique TCR sequences. In an earlier analysis of 587 of the donors, high-throughput TCR beta sequencing was used to judge whether each TCR beta V gene segment behaved as functional or pseudogenic. A later analysis re-examined previously published TCR beta repertoires from roughly 650 donors and added high-resolution HLA genotyping to investigate patterns of TCR occurrence. Among a few hundred genotyped donors of the cohort, an average of about 240,000 unique TCR beta nucleotide sequences were sequenced per donor, around a sixth of them non-productive. The study aimed to test whether signatures of past pathogen exposure could be identified by cataloging public T cell receptors. Five DR-DQ haplotypes were treated as single units for association and clustering because of strong linkage in the cohort. The genetic ancestry cluster associated with self-reported Caucasian donors included about 81% of the 350 to 500 genotyped donors. High-throughput TCR immunosequencing, statistical association of individual TCRs with disease status, and machine learning were combined to predict cytomegalovirus infection status. The study profiled the T cell repertoires of under 850 subjects by immunosequencing and related them to cytomegalovirus serostatus. A separate validation cohort of roughly 130 different subjects was used in addition to the roughly 700-subject first cohort. Donor age, sex, ethnicity and CMV serostatus were collected together with the repertoire data.

The germline ends are 11 bases apart after V is trimmed by 2 bases and J by 3 bases. Via the germline V gene (reference sequence), CDR1 is LNHDA and CDR2 SQIVND. The CDR3 contains 14 residues, cysteine and phenylalanine counted. The retained sequence is limited to the CDR3, 42 bases, with the frame set at the first base. General conclusions and limits of the study: When HLA alleles, especially DR and DQ, strongly co-occurred, TCR associations were difficult to assign to individual alleles. In both the original and validation cohorts, the classifier was reported to diagnose cytomegalovirus status with high specificity and sensitivity. The sequencing pipeline was judged likely to have produced a cluster of highly shared sequence variants as a technical artifact. In an earlier analysis of some 540 of the donors, most TCR beta V segments appeared in productive rearrangements about 87% or about 30% of the time, broadly matching IMGT annotations. In the study, approximately 160 TCR beta chains were listed as associated with cytomegalovirus. A further reported finding was that TCR beta sequences accurately predicted the HLA-A and HLA-B alleles for most subjects in the first cohort. In a later analysis, most CMV-associated TCR beta chains were found to appear HLA-restricted, with HLA associations seemingly driven largely by CMV exposure. Because the 87-base-pair reads could not distinguish some IMGT-functional V segments, including TRBV6-2 and TRBV6-3, those segments were excluded. The authors suggested that the approach could potentially be extended to other disease states and immunological phenotypes. In a later genetic analysis, a missense DCLRE1C variant was associated with V-gene and J-gene trimming of TCR beta chains, and the association was replicated in an independent cohort. Because HLA typing was unavailable for some donors at each locus, only the typed subset was used in association tests. A few of the identified cytomegalovirus-associated TCR beta chains were confirmed in vitro to be specific for cytomegalovirus antigens. Linkage disequilibrium might explain the correlated functional status among segregating V segments, but an unknown experimental factor could not be ruled out. While some public TCRs were present in many individuals, most TCR sequences turned up only very rarely across donors. In a later analysis, HLA-associated TCR beta chains were found to be more clonally expanded and to have lower generation probabilities than equally common non-associated chains. According to a later analysis, parvovirus B19, influenza, CMV and Epstein-Barr virus appeared linked to several top co-occurrence clusters. CMV serostatus was the only immune exposure information available for the cohort. The cohort was sequenced for TCR beta chains only, and without alpha or paired-chain data the features that could be detected were limited. Compared with the approximately 720-donor mean, donors in an Asian-associated ancestry cluster had fewer N-insertions in productive TCRs, according to a later genetic analysis. Over 15 rarely observed V segments, including chromosome 9 orphons, were excluded from the earlier analysis of approximately 500 of the donors because counts were too low. Presence/absence analyses assumed roughly uniform sequencing depth across donors, an assumption that may not hold. At a false discovery rate of 0.05, a later analysis linked about 16,000 TCR beta sequences to specific HLA alleles. In a later analysis, the rate of TCR association differed among HLA loci, with DRB1 alleles having the most associated TCRs and HLA-C alleles having the fewest.

The library was obtained by the immunoSEQ multiplex PCR assay. The multiplex PCR relied on a mix of 60 forward primers for TCR Vbeta segments and 13 reverse primers for TCR Jbeta segments. A multiplex PCR assay on genomic DNA amplified the CDR3 region of rearranged TCR beta genes. Amplified TCR beta libraries were sequenced as 87-base-pair reads on the Illumina HiSeq System. The original methods were these. A later analysis tallied roughly 80 million unique TCR beta chains across the 650 to 750 repertoires, and approximately 12 million of those chains were shared by two or more donors. Raw reads were error-corrected and collapsed into unique sequences by a nearest-neighbor algorithm in which closely related sequences were merged to remove PCR and sequencing errors. CDR3 sequences were aligned to IMGT reference sequences to assign V, D and J gene segments. For a sequence to be retained, a match of at least six nucleotides was required to both a V gene segment and a J gene segment. Rearrangements were called productive when the CDR3 lacked stop codons and stayed in frame with V and J; all others were non-productive. Following IMGT convention, CDR3 was defined as the stretch from the second conserved V-encoded cysteine up to the conserved J-encoded phenylalanine. Sequences without an unambiguous match to a single V gene segment were excluded from the earlier analysis of about 640 of the donors. An earlier analysis of several hundred of the donors called V segments functional above 56.7% productive rearrangements and segregating when the between-donor standard deviation exceeded 5%. A statistical classification framework was built for diagnosing cytomegalovirus status from the catalog of TCR beta chain sequences. V and J gene assignment, in a later analysis, came from comparing TCR nucleotide sequences with IMGT/GENE-DB human TR gene sequences. Using the TCRdist pipeline, a later analysis assigned CDR3 sequences along with most-parsimonious VDJ recombination scenarios. In a later analysis, each TCR beta chain was defined by its CDR3 amino acid sequence together with its V-gene family, and reads without a unique V-gene family were excluded. In a later analysis, 450 to 600 highly shared, low-generation-probability nucleotide sequences were removed to address suspected cross-contamination and a sequencing artifact. For each public chain, a later analysis derived a clonal expansion index from normalized ranks of inferred template counts within each repertoire. Generation probabilities in a later analysis came from a VDJ recombination model fitted to out-of-frame rearrangements, and those results were checked against IGoR. A later analysis scored TCR-TCR, TCR-HLA and TCR-CMV co-occurrence with hypergeometric tests, applying a repertoire-size bias correction to TCR pairs. In a later analysis, false discovery rates were estimated by permuting HLA or CMV assignments 20 times. In a later analysis, co-occurring TCRs were grouped with DBSCAN, and TCRdist sequence similarity was added when clustering was performed within HLA-allele-positive subsets. Co-occurrence clustering excluded repertoires with fewer than 30,000 or more than 120,000 public chains, plus five with anomalous nucleotide sharing. Imported from immuneACCESS, the table was reduced by TCRdb to in-frame sequences with V and J called. These copies leave out some clones; in studies compared against another copy, an unresolved V gene accounts for under half, and the cause of the remainder is not known. V and J calls and clone size come straight from that table; D and trimming were deduced from the DNA. The sample's table lists a count of about 48,000 clones. The ten largest account for about 6% of the sample.

The cohort was made up of roughly 670 healthy bone marrow donors. At the time of sampling, all cohort members were nominally healthy, though unrecorded immune exposures were likely present. The donor tested CMV seropositive, placing the donor among the 289 seropositive members of the cohort. Every donor gave a peripheral blood sample, and the peripheral blood mononuclear cells from that sample were used for TCR beta sequencing. The Qiagen DNeasy Blood Extraction Kit was used to extract genomic DNA from the blood cell samples. A word on this clone: This receptor's antigen is unknown.

The TCR comes from a male donor in good health and CMV-seropositive. The sequence is built from TRBV19 and TRBJ2-7; a tentative D match to TRBD1 spans 6 bases. The sample taken for sequencing was PBMCs. The CDR3 region has the sequence CASSITGNGYEQYF. The DNA sequence is TGTGCCAGTAGTATAACAGGGAATGGCTACGAGCAGTACTTC. The variable domain in full, with residues beyond the CDR3 obtained from the reference TRBV19 and TRBJ2-7 genes, is DGGITQSPKYLFRKEGQNVTLSCEQNLNHDAMYWYRQDPGQGLRLIYYSQIVNDFQKGDIAEGYSVSREKKESFPLTVTSAQKNPTAFYLCASSITGNGYEQYFGPGTRLTVT.